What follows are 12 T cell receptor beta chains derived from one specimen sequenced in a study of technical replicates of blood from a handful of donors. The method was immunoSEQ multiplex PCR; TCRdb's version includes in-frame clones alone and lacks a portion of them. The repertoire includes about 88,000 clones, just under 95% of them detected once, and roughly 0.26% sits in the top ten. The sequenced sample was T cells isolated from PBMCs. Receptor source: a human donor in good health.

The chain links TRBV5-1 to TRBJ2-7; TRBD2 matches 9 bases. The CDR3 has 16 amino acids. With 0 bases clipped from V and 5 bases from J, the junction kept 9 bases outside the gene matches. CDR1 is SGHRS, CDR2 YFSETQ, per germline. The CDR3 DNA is TGCGCCAGCAGCTTGGAAGCCCTAGCGGGACGGGACGAGCAGTACTTC. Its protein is CASSLEALAGRDEQYF.

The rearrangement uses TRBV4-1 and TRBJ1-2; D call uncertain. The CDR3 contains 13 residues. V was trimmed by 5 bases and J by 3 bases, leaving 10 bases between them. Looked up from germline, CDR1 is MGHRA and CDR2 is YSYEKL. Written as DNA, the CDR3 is TGCGCCAGCAGCTATAGGCGGGACTATGGCTACACCTTC. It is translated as CASSYRRDYGYTF.

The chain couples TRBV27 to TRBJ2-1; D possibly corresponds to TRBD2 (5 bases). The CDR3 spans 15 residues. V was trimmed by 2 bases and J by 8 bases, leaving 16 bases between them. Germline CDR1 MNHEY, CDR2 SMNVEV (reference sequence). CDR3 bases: TGTGCCAGCAGTTTAGGCGGGTCTTTTTTGGATGAGCAGTTCTTC. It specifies CASSLGGSFLDEQFF.

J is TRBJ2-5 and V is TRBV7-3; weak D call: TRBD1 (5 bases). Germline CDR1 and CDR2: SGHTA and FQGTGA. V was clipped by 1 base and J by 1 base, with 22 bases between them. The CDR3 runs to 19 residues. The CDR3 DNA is TGTGCCAGCAGCTTAAGGGCCCCCGGTAACAGGTGGTTCCAAGAGACCCAGTACTTC. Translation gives CASSLRAPGNRWFQETQYF.

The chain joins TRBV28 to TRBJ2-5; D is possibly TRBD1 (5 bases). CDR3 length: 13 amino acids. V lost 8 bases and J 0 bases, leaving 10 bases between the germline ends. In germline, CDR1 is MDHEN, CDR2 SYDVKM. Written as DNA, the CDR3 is TGTGCCAGCGGTAGGACAAACCAAGAGACCCAGTACTTC. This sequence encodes CASGRTNQETQYF.

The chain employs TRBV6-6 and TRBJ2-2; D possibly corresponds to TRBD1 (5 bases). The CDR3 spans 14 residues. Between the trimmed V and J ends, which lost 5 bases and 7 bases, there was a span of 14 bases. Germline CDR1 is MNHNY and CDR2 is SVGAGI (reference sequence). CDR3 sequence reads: CASSIDQGYGELFF. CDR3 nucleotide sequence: TGTGCCAGCAGTATCGACCAGGGTTACGGGGAGCTGTTTTTT.

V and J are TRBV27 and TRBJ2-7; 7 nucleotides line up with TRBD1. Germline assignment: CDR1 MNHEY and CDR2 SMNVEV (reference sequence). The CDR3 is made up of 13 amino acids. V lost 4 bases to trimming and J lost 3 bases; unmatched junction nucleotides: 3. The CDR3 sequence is CASSSRQGYEQYF. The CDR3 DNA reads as TGTGCCAGCAGTTCCCGACAGGGCTACGAGCAGTACTTC.

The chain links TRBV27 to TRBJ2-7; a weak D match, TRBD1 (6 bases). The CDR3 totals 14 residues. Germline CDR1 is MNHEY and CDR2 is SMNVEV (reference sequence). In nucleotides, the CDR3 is TGTGTCGTCAGCCCCCGACAGGAATACTACGAGCAGTACTTC. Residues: CVVSPRQEYYEQYF.

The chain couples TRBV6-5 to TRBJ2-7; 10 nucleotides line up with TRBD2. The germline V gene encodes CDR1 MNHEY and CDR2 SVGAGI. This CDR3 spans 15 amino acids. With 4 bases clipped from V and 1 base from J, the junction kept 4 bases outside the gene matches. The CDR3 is CASSSSTSGSYEQYF. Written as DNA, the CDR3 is TGTGCCAGCAGTTCGTCGACTAGCGGGTCCTACGAGCAGTACTTC.

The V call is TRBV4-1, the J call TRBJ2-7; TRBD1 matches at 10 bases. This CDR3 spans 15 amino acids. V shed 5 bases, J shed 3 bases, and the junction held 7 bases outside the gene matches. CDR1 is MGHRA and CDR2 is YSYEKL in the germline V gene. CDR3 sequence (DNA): TGCGCCAGCAGCTCGCCGGGACAGGGGATCTACGAGCAGTACTTC. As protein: CASSSPGQGIYEQYF.

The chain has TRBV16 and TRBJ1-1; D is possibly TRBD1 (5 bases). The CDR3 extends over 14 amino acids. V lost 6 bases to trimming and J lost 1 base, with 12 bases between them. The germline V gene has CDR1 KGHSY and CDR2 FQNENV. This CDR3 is CASRLMGGNTEAFF. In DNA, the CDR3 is TGTGCCAGCAGATTAATGGGGGGGAACACTGAAGCTTTCTTT. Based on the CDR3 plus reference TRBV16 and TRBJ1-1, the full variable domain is GEEVAQTPKHLVRGEGQKAKLYCAPIKGHSYVFWYQQVLKNEFKFLISFQNENVFDETGMPKERFSAKCLPNSPCSLEIQATKLEDSAVYFCASRLMGGNTEAFFGQGTRLTVV.

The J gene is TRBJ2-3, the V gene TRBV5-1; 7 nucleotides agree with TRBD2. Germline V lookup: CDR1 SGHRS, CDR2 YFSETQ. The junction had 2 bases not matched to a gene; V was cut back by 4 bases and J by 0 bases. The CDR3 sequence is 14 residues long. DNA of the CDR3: TGCGCCAGCAGCCAGCGGGACAGCACAGATACGCAGTATTTT. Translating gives CASSQRDSTDTQYF.